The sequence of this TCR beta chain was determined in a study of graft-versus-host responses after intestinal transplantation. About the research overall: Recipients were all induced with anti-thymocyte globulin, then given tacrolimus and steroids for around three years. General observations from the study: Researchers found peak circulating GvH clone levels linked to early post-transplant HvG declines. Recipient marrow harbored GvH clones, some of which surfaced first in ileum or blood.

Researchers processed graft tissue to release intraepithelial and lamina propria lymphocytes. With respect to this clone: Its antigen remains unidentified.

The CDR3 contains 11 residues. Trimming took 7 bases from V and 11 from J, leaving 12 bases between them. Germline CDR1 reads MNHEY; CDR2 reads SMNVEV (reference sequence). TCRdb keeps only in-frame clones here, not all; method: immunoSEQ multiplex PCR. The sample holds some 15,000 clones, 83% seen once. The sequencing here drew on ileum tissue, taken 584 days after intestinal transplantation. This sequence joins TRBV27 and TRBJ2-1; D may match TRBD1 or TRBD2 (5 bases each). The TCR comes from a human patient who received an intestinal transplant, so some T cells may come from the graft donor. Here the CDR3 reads CASTRDGKQFF. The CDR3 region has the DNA TGTGCCAGCACCCGGGACGGAAAGCAGTTCTTC.